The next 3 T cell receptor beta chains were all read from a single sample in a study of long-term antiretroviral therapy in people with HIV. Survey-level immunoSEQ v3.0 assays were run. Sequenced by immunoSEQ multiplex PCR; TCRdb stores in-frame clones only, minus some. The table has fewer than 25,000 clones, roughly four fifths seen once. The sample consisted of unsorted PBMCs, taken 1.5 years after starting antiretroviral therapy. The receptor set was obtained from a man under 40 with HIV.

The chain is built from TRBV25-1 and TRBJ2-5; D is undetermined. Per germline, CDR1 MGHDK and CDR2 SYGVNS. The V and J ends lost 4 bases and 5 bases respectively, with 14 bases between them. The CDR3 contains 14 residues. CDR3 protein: CASSGRTVAETQYF. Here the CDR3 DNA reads TGTGCCAGCAGTGGCAGAACGGTTGCGGAGACCCAGTACTTC.

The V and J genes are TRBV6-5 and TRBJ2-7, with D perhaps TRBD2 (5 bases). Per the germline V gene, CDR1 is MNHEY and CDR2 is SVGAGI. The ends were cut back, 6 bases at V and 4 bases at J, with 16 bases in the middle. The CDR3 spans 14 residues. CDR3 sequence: CASSRSGSIYEQYF. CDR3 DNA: TGTGCCAGCAGCCGAAGCGGCAGCATTTACGAGCAGTACTTC.

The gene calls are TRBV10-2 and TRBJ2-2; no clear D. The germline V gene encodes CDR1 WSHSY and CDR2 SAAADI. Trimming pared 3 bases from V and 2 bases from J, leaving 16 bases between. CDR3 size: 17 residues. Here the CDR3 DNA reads TGCGCCAGCAGTGACCCCCTCCGGACGGATAACACCGGGGAGCTGTTTTTT. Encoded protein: CASSDPLRTDNTGELFF.